This TCR beta chain was profiled in a study of T cell responses to AZD1222 COVID-19 vaccine. Study-level points and caveats: Every sample of the repertoires postdated the peak T cell response. Unmutated variant regions are reportedly targeted by nearly half of spike-specific TCRs.

Method: immunoSEQ multiplex PCR; TCRdb's copy keeps in-frame clones and lacks some. Among 110,000 or so clones listed, about 89% were seen once. Points on this clone: Antigen: not known.

The sequence was collected from an adult in good health. The specimen was peripheral blood, collected on day 0 of AZD1222 vaccination.

This CDR3 is CASSIGGTLEKLFF. CDR3 coding DNA: TGTGCCAGTAGTATAGGCGGGACTCTTGAAAAACTGTTTTTT. This sequence joins TRBV19 and TRBJ1-4, with D possibly TRBD1 on 5 matching bases. The V end lost 1 base, the J end lost 7 bases, and 10 bases lay between the germline ends. Looked up from germline, CDR1 is LNHDA and CDR2 is SQIVND (reference sequence). CDR3 length: 14 amino acids.